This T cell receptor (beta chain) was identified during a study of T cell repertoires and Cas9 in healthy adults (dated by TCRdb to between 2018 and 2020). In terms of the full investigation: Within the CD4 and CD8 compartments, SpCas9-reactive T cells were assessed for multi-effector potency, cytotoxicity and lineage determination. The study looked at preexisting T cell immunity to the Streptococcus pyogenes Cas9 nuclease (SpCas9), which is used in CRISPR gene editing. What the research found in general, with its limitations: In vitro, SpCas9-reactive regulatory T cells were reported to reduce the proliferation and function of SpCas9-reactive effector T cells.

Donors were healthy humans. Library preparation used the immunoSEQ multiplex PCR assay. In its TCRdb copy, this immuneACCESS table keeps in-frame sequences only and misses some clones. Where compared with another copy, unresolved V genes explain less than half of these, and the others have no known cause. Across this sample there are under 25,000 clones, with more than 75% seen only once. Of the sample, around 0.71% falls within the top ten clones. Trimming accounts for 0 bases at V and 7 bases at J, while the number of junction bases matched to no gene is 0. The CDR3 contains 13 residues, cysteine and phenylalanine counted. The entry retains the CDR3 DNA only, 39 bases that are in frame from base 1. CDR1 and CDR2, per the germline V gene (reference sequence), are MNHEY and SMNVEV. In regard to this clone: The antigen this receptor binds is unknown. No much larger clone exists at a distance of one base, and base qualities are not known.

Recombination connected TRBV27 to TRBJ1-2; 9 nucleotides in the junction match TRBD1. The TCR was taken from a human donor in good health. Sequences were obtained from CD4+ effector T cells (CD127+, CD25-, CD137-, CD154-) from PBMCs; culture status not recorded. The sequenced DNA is TGTGCCAGCAGTTTATCGACAGGGGGTGGCTACACCTTC. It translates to CASSLSTGGGYTF.